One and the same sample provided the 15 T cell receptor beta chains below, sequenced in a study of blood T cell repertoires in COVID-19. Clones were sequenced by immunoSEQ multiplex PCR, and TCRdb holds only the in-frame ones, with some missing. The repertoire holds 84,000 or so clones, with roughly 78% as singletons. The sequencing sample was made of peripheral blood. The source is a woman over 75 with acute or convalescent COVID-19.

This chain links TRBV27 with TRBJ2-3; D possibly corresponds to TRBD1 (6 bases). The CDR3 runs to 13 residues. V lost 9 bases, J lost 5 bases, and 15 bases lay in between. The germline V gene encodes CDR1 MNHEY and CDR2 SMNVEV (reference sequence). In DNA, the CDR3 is TGTGCCAGTTCCAGGGGCTGGGGAGATACGCAGTATTTT. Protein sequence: CASSRGWGDTQYF.

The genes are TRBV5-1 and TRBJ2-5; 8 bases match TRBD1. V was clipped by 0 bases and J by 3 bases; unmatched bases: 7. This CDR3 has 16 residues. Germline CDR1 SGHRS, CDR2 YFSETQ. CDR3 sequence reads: CASSLGTGRKEETQYF. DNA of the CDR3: TGCGCCAGCAGCTTGGGGACAGGGCGAAAAGAAGAGACCCAGTACTTC.

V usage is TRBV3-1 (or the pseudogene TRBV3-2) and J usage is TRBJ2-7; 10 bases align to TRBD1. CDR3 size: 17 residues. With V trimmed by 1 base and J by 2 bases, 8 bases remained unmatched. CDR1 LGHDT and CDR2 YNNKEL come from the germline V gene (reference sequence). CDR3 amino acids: CASSQVGGGQGPYEQYF. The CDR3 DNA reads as TGTGCCAGCAGCCAAGTAGGGGGGGGACAGGGGCCCTACGAGCAGTACTTC.

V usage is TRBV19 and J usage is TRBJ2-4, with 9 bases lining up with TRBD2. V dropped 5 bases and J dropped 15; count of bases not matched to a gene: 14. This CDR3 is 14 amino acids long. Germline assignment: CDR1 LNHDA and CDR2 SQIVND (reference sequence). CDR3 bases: TGTGCCAGTAGTTTGGGACTAGCCGAGGGGAGGGCGTACTTC. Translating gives CASSLGLAEGRAYF.

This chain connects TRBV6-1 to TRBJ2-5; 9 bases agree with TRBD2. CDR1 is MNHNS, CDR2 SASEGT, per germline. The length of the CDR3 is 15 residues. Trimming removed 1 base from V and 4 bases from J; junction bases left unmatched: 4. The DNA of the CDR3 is TGTGCCAGCAGTGAAGGCGGGGGGGCCCTAGAGACCCAGTACTTC. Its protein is CASSEGGGALETQYF.

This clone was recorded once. CDR3 bases: TGTGCCAGCAGTGCCAAGAGAGATACGCAGTATTTT. Translation: CASSAKRDTQYF. J is TRBJ2-3 and V is TRBV2; D not certain. The V gene's germline CDR1 is SNHLY and CDR2 FYNNEI. This CDR3 comprises 12 residues. Trimming took off 4 bases at V and 5 bases at J, with 7 bases between the two ends.

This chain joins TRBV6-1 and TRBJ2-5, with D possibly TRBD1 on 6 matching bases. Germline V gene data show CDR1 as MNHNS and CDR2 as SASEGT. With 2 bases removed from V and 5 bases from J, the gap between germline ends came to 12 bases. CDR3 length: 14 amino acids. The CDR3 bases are TGTGCCAGCAGTGAAACCTGGACAGTCGAGACCCAGTACTTC. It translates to CASSETWTVETQYF.

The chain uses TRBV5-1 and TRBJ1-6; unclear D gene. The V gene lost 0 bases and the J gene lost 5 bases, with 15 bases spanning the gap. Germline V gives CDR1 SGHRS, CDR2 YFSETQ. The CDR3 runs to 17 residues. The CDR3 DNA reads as TGCGCCAGCAGCTTGGAGCATCGTACAGAGAATAATTCACCCCTCCACTTT. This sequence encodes CASSLEHRTENNSPLHF.

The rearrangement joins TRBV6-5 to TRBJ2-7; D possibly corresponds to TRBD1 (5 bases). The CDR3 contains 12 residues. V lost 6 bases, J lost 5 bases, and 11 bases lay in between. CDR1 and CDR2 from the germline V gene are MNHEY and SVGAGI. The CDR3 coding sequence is TGTGCCAGCAGGGGGCAGTTCCACGAGCAGTACTTC. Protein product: CASRGQFHEQYF.

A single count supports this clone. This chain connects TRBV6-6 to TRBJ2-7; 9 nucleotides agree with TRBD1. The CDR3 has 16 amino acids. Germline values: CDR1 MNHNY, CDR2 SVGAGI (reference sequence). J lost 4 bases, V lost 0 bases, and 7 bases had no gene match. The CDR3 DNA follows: TGTGCCAGCAGTTACTCTCGTGGGACAGGGACTTACGAGCAGTACTTC. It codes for CASSYSRGTGTYEQYF.

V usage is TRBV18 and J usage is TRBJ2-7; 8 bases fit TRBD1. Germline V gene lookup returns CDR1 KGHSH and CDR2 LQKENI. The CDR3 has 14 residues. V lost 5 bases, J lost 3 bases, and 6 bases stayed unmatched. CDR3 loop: CASSDGQGNYEQYF. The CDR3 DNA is TGTGCCAGCTCAGACGGACAGGGAAACTACGAGCAGTACTTC.

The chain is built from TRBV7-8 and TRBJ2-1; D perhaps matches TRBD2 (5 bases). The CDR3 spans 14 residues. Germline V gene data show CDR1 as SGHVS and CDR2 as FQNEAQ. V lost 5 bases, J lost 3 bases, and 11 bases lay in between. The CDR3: CASSPAGGYNEQFF. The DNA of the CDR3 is TGTGCCAGCAGCCCGGCAGGAGGCTACAATGAGCAGTTCTTC.

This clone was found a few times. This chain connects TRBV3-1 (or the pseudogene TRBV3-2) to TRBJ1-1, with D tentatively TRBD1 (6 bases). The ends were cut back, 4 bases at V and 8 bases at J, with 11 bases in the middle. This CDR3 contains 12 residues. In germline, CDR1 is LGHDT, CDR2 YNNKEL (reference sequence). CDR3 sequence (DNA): TGTGCCAGCAGCCCCCTTACAGGGGAAGCTTTCTTT. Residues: CASSPLTGEAFF.

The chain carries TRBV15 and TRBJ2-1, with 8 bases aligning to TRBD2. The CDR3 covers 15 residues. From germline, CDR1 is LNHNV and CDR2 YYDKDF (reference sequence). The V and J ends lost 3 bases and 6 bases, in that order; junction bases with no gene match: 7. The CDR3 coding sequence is TGTGCCACCAGCAGCCCGGGACTAGGGGGCAATGAGCAGTTCTTC. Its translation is CATSSPGLGGNEQFF.

The CDR3 protein is CASSFRLGLAGSEQFF. In nucleotides, the CDR3 is TGTGCCAGCAGTTTTAGACTGGGACTAGCGGGTAGTGAGCAGTTCTTC. The rearrangement uses TRBV27 and TRBJ2-1; 12 nucleotides line up with TRBD2. Per the germline V gene, CDR1 is MNHEY and CDR2 is SMNVEV (reference sequence). The CDR3 contains 16 residues. Losses at the gene ends were 3 bases for V and 9 bases for J; bases not matched to a gene: 9.